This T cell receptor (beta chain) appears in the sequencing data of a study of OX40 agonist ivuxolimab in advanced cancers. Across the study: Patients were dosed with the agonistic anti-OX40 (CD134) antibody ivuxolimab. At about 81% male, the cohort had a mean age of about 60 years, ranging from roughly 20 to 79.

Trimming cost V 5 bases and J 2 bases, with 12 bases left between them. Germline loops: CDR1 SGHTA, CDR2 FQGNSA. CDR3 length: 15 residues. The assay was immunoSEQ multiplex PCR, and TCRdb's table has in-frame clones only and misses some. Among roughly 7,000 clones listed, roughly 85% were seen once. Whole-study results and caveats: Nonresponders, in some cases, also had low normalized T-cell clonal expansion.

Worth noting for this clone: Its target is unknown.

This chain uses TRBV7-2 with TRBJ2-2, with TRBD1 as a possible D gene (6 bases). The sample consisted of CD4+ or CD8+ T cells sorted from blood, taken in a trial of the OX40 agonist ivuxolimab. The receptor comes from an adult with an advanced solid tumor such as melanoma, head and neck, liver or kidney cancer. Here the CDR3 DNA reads TGTGCCAGCAGCAACCCACAGGGTAACACCGGGGAGCTGTTTTTT. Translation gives CASSNPQGNTGELFF.